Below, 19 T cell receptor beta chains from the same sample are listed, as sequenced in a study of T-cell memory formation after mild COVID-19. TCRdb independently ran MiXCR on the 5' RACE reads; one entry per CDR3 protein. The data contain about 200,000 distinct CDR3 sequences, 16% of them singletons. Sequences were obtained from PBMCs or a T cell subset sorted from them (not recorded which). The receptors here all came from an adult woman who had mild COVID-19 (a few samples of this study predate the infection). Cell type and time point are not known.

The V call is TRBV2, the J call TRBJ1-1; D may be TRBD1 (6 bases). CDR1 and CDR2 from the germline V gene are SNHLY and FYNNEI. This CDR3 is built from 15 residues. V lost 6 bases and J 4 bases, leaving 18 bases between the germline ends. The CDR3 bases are TGTGCCAGCAGCCGAGGGCAGGGGAAGATCACTGAAGCTTTCTTT. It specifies CASSRGQGKITEAFF.

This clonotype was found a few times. Here the CDR3 DNA reads TGTGCCAGCAGTTTAGGGGGTGAGCAGTTCTTC. Translating it yields CASSLGGEQFF. The gene calls are TRBV28 and TRBJ2-1; TRBD1 or TRBD2 may be the D gene (5 bases each). Trimming left V 2 bases short and J 9 bases short, with 5 bases between. The CDR3 consists of 11 residues. Germline CDR1 reads MDHEN; CDR2 reads SYDVKM.

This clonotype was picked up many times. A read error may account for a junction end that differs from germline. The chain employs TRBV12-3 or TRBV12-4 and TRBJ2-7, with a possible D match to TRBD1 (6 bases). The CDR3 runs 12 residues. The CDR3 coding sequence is TGCGCCAGCAGCTTACAGGGTTACGAGCAGTACTTC. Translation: CASSLQGYEQYF.

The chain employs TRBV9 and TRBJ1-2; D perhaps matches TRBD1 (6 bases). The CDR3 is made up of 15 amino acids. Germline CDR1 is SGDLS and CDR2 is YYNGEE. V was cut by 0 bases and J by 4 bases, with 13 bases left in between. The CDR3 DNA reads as TGTGCCAGCAGCGTAGGGACAGCGAAGGGCTATGGCTACACCTTC. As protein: CASSVGTAKGYGYTF.

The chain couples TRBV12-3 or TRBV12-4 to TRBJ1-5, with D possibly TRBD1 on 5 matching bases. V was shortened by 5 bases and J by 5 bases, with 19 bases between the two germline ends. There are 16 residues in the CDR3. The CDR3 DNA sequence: TGTGCCAGCAGTCTAGGACATGTGGTAGGAGATCAGCCCCAGCATTTT. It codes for CASSLGHVVGDQPQHF.

The CDR3 nucleotides are TGCAGCGTTGTTTGGGGATCCAAAAACATTCAGTACTTC. This sequence encodes CSVVWGSKNIQYF. V usage is TRBV29-1 and J usage is TRBJ2-4; D call uncertain. V lost 4 bases to trimming and J lost 2 bases, with 9 bases between them. The germline CDR1 and CDR2 sequences are SQVTM and ANQGSEA. The CDR3 has 13 amino acids. The full variable domain, in which reference TRBV29-1 and TRBJ2-4 provide the parts outside the CDR3, is SAVISQKPSRDICQRGTSLTIQCQVDSQVTMMFWYRQQPGQSLTLIATANQGSEATYESGFVIDKFPISRPNLTFSTLTVSNMSPEDSSIYLCSVVWGSKNIQYFGAGTRLSVL.

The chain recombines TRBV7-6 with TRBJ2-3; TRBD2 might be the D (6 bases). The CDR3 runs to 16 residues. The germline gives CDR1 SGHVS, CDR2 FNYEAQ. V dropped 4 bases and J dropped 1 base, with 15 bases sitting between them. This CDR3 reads CASSWGVQVRTDTQYF. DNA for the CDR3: TGTGCCAGCAGCTGGGGGGTACAGGTTCGCACAGATACGCAGTATTTT. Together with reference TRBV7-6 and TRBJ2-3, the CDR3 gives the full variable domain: GAGVSQSPRYKVTKRGQDVALRCDPISGHVSLYWYRQALGQGPEFLTYFNYEAQQDKSGLPNDRFSAERPEGSISTLTIQRTEQRDSAMYRCASSWGVQVRTDTQYFGPGTRLTVL.

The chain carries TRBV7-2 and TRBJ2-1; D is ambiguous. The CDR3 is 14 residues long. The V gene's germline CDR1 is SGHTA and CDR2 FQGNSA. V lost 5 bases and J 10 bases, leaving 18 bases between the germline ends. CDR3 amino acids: CASSQYLDLLEQFF. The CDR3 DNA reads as TGTGCCAGCAGCCAGTACTTAGACCTACTCGAGCAGTTCTTC.

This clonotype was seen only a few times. CDR3 region: CASSDRSEAFF. CDR3 DNA sequence: TGTGCCAGCAGTGATAGGAGTGAAGCTTTCTTT. The chain has TRBV12-3 or TRBV12-4 and TRBJ1-1; the D is unclear. Trimming left V 5 bases short and J 7 bases short, with 8 bases between. The CDR3 sequence is 11 residues long.

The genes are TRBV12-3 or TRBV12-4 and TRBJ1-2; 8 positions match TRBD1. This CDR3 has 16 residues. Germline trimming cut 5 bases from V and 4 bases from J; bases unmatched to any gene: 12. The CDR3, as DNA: TGTGCCAGCAGTCAGAGAATTCAGGGGGCCGGCTATGGCTACACCTTC. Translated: CASSQRIQGAGYGYTF.

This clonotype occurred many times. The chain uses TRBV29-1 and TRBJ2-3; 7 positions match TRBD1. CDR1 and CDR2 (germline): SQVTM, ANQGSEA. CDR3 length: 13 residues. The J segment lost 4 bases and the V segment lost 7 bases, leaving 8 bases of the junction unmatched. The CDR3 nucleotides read TGCAGCGCACACGGGACAGTCCCAGATACGCAGTATTTT. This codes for CSAHGTVPDTQYF.

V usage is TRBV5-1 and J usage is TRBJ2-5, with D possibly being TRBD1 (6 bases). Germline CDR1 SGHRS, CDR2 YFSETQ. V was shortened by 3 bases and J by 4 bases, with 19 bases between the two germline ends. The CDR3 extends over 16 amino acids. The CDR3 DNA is TGCGCCAGCAGCTACCCCCAGGGGACCTCTGGAGAGACCCAGTACTTC. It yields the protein CASSYPQGTSGETQYF.

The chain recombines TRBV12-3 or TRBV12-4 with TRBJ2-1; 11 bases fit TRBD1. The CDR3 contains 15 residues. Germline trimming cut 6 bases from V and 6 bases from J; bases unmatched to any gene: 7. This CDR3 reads CASRPGTGGFNEQFF. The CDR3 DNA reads TGTGCCAGCAGGCCTGGGACAGGGGGGTTCAATGAGCAGTTCTTC.

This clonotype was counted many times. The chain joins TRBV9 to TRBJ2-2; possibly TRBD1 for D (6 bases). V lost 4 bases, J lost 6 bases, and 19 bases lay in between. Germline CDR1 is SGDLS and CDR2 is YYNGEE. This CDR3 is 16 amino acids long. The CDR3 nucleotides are TGTGCCAGCAGCTATTCCGGGACAATGCTCGCCGGGGAGCTGTTTTTT. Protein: CASSYSGTMLAGELFF.

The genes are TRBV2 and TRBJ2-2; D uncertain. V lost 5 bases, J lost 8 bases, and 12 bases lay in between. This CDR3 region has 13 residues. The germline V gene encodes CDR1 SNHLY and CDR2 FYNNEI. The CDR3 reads CASSSSDGGELFF. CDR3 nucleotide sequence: TGTGCCAGCAGTTCCTCGGACGGAGGGGAGCTGTTTTTT.

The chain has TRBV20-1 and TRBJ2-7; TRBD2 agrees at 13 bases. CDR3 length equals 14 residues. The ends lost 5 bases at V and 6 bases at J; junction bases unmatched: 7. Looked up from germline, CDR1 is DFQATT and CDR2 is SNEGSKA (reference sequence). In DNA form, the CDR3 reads TGCAGTGCTTGGACTAGCGGGAGTTTGGTCGAGCAGTACTTC. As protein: CSAWTSGSLVEQYF.

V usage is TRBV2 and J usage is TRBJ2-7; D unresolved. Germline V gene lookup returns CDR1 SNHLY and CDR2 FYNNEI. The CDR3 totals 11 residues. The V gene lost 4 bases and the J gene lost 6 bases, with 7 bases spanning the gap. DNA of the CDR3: TGTGCCAGCAGTGTTTTCGGCGAGCAGTACTTC. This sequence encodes CASSVFGEQYF.

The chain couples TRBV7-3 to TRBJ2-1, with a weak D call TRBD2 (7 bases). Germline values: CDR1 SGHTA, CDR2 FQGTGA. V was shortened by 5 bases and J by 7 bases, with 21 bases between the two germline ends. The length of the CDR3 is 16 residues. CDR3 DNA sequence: TGTGCCAGCAGCCGAGTTGGGGGGGGCCTTTCAAATGAGCAGTTCTTC. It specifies CASSRVGGGLSNEQFF. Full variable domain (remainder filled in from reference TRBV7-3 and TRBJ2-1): GAGVSQTPSNKVTEKGKYVELRCDPISGHTALYWYRQSLGQGPEFLIYFQGTGAADDSGLPNDRFFAVRPEGSVSTLKIQRTERGDSAVYLCASSRVGGGLSNEQFFGPGTRLTVL.

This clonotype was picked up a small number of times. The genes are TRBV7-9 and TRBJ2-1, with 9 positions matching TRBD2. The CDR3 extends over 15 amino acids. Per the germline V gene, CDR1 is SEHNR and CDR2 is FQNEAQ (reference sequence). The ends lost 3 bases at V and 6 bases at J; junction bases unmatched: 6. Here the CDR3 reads CASSFLAGGFNEQFF. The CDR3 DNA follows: TGTGCCAGCAGCTTTCTGGCGGGAGGGTTCAATGAGCAGTTCTTC.